One T cell receptor (beta chain) is described in this entry. This receptor's antigen is unknown. No much larger clone is present one base from it, and per-base qualities are unavailable. This specimen belongs to a study of cytomegalovirus exposure and HLA in healthy donors (dated by TCRdb to 2015 to 2018). About the investigation overall: An earlier analysis of some 550 of the donors reported 276 Gb of sequence data and around 120 million unique TCR beta sequences from roughly 200 million T cells. About five DR-DQ haplotypes were treated as single units for association and clustering because of strong linkage in the cohort. Typing coverage differed by locus: A, B, C, DRB1 and DQB1 were typed in roughly 629-630 donors, DQA1 in around 500, DPA1 in 600 to 610, and DPB1 in 472. A later genetic analysis took genome-wide SNP genotypes for about 55% of the roughly 700 donors and used that subset as a discovery cohort. Along with the 666-subject first cohort, a separate validation cohort of over a hundred different subjects was used. Class I and class II HLA loci were covered by the typing at four-digit resolution. An earlier analysis of 587 of the donors applied high-throughput TCR beta sequencing to assess whether each TCR beta V gene segment acted as functional or pseudogenic. Rather than drawing on any new phenotypic data, the later analysis identified candidate immune exposures from TCR beta sequences and the way those sequences occurred across donors. Donor age, sex, ethnicity and CMV serostatus were compiled alongside the repertoire data. Approximately 310 gigabases of sequencing data and approximately 93 million unique TCR sequences were included in an early release covering around 650 HLA-typed donors. To predict cytomegalovirus infection status, the study brought together high-throughput TCR immunosequencing, statistical association of individual TCRs with disease status, and machine learning. Among the approximately 430 genotyped donors, around 79% belonged to the genetic ancestry cluster associated with self-reported Caucasian donors. On average, around 230,000 unique TCR beta nucleotide sequences were sequenced per donor among a few hundred genotyped donors of the cohort, with roughly 18% of those sequences being non-productive. The aim of the study was to test whether cataloging public T cell receptors could identify signatures of past pathogen exposure. The study profiled the T cell repertoires of more than 500 subjects by immunosequencing and related them to cytomegalovirus serostatus. A later analysis re-analyzed previously published TCR beta repertoires from about 600 donors and added high-resolution HLA genotyping to study TCR occurrence patterns. All discovery cohort repertoires had been generated on a single sequencing platform. Study-level results and caveats: Across donors, most TCR sequences were observed very rarely, whereas some public TCRs were present in many individuals. Because the 87-base-pair reads could not distinguish some IMGT-functional V segments, including TRBV6-2 and TRBV6-3, those segments were excluded. According to a later analysis, TCR association rates differed among HLA loci, with DRB1 alleles showing the most associated TCRs and HLA-C alleles showing the fewest. In a later genetic analysis, fewer N-insertions in productive TCRs were reported among donors in an Asian-associated ancestry cluster than the approximately 710-donor mean. An earlier analysis of roughly 570 of the donors showed that most TCR beta V segments appeared in productive rearrangements either about 87% or about 30% of the time, which broadly matched IMGT annotations. Three of the identified cytomegalovirus-associated TCR beta chains were confirmed in vitro to be specific for cytomegalovirus antigens. Roughly uniform sequencing depth across donors was assumed in presence/absence analyses, although this assumption may not hold. In both the original and validation cohorts, the classifier was reported to diagnose cytomegalovirus status with high specificity and sensitivity. Correlated functional status among segregating V segments might reflect linkage disequilibrium, but an unknown experimental factor could not be ruled out. Because counts were too low, about 15 rarely observed V segments, including chromosome 9 orphons, were left out of the earlier analysis of roughly 600 of the donors. In a later analysis, most CMV-associated TCR beta chains were found to appear HLA-restricted, with HLA associations seemingly driven largely by CMV exposure. In the study, approximately 160 TCR beta chains were listed as associated with cytomegalovirus. A later analysis associated 15,000 to 20,000 TCR beta sequences with specific HLA alleles at a false discovery rate of 0.05. Because HLA typing was unavailable for some donors at each locus, only the typed subset was used in association tests. According to the authors, the approach could potentially be generalized to other disease states and immunological phenotypes. In this cohort, only TCR beta chains were sequenced, and detectable features were limited by the absence of alpha or paired-chain data. An association between a missense DCLRE1C variant and V-gene and J-gene trimming of TCR beta chains was found in a later genetic analysis and replicated in an independent cohort. A later analysis reported that several top co-occurrence clusters appeared linked to parvovirus B19, influenza, CMV and Epstein-Barr virus. In a later analysis, HLA-associated TCR beta chains showed more clonal expansion and lower generation probabilities than non-associated chains that were equally common. For the cohort, immune exposure information was limited to CMV serostatus. The sequencing pipeline was judged likely to have produced a cluster of highly shared sequence variants as a technical artifact. Assigning TCR associations to individual alleles was difficult when HLA alleles, especially DR and DQ, strongly co-occurred. A further reported finding was that TCR beta sequences accurately predicted the HLA-A and HLA-B alleles for most subjects in the first cohort.

V sheds 5 bases and J sheds 3 bases, leaving 21 bases between their ends. The CDR3 goes from the cysteine to the phenylalanine over 17 residues. Only CDR3 DNA is held: 51 bases, read in frame from base 1. Per the germline V gene (reference sequence), LNHNV is the CDR1 and YYDKDF is the CDR2. To prepare the library, the immunoSEQ multiplex PCR assay was applied. For the multiplex PCR, a mixture combining 60 forward primers for TCR Vbeta segments and 13 reverse primers for TCR Jbeta segments was used. The CDR3 region of rearranged TCR beta genes was amplified from genomic DNA with a multiplex PCR assay. The Illumina HiSeq System was used to sequence the amplified TCR beta libraries as 87-base-pair reads. Per the authors' processing: A later analysis tallied roughly 76 million unique TCR beta chains across the 700 or so repertoires, and approximately 9.9 million of those chains were shared by two or more donors. Raw reads were error-corrected and collapsed into unique sequences by a nearest-neighbor algorithm in which closely related sequences were merged to remove PCR and sequencing errors. Alignment of CDR3 sequences to IMGT reference sequences was used to assign V, D and J gene segments. For a sequence to be retained, a match of at least six nucleotides was required to both a V gene segment and a J gene segment. Rearrangements were called productive when the CDR3 lacked stop codons and stayed in frame with V and J; all others were non-productive. CDR3 was defined by IMGT convention, running from the second conserved V-encoded cysteine to the conserved J-encoded phenylalanine. Sequences without an unambiguous match to a single V gene segment were excluded from the earlier analysis of a few hundred of the donors. In an earlier analysis of several hundred of the donors, a V segment was called functional when productive rearrangements were above 56.7%, and segregating when the standard deviation between donors exceeded 5%. A statistical classification framework was built for diagnosing cytomegalovirus status from the catalog of TCR beta chain sequences. V and J gene assignment, in a later analysis, came from comparing TCR nucleotide sequences with IMGT/GENE-DB human TR gene sequences. A later analysis assigned CDR3 sequences and most-parsimonious VDJ recombination scenarios with the TCRdist pipeline. In a later analysis, each TCR beta chain was defined by its CDR3 amino acid sequence together with its V-gene family, and reads lacking a unique V-gene family were excluded. A later analysis removed 500 to 600 highly shared, low-generation-probability nucleotide sequences to deal with suspected cross-contamination and a sequencing artifact. For each public chain, a later analysis derived a clonal expansion index from normalized ranks of inferred template counts within each repertoire. In a later analysis, generation probabilities were computed with a VDJ recombination model fitted to out-of-frame rearrangements, and the resulting probabilities were checked against IGoR. In a later analysis, TCR-TCR, TCR-HLA and TCR-CMV co-occurrence was scored with hypergeometric tests, and a repertoire-size bias correction was applied to TCR pairs. A later analysis estimated false discovery rates by permuting HLA or CMV assignments 20 times. In a later analysis, co-occurring TCRs were grouped using DBSCAN, and TCRdist sequence similarity was added for clustering within HLA-allele-positive subsets. Co-occurrence clustering excluded repertoires with fewer than 30,000 or more than 120,000 public chains, plus five with anomalous nucleotide sharing. TCRdb stores this immuneACCESS table with in-frame sequences only. Part of the clones is absent; in the studies checked, under half of the shortfall reflects unresolved V genes, and no reason is known for the rest. V, J and clone size are taken as reported in that table, and D and trimming were inferred from the DNA itself. Recorded for this sample are about 160,000 clones; over 80% of them occurred a single time. About 6.3% of the sample is in the top ten clones.

The cohort consisted of approximately 670 healthy bone marrow donors. All cohort members were sampled while nominally healthy, although unrecorded immune exposures were likely present. The donor tested CMV seropositive, placing the donor among the 289 seropositive members of the cohort. A peripheral blood sample was provided by each donor, and peripheral blood mononuclear cells were used for TCR beta sequencing. Genomic DNA was extracted from the blood cell samples with the Qiagen DNeasy Blood Extraction Kit. This sequence uses TRBV15 and TRBJ2-3; TRBD2 is a possible D gene, resting on 6 matching bases. The sample comprised PBMCs. This clonotype was sampled from a male donor in good health and CMV-seropositive. The bases read TGTGCCACCAGCCTTGGGGTAGCGGTAGGGGTTACAGATACGCAGTATTTT. Translated, it reads CATSLGVAVGVTDTQYF. When the CDR3 is completed using the reference TRBV15 and TRBJ2-3 genes on either side, the full variable domain is DAMVIQNPRYQVTQFGKPVTLSCSQTLNHNVMYWYQQKSSQAPKLLFHYYDKDFNNEADTPDNFQSRRPNTSFCFLDIRSPGLGDTAMYLCATSLGVAVGVTDTQYFGPGTRLTVL.